These T cell receptor beta chains were read from a single sample in a study of beta chain features in type 1 diabetes. Only in-frame clones appear in the TCRdb table, and some are missing; sequencing was by immunoSEQ multiplex PCR. The sample records roughly 700,000 clones, around 15% being singletons. Input material: naive CD4+ T cells from blood. The receptor source for this set is a man younger than 35 with type 1 diabetes. CDR3s leave out the opening cysteine and the closing phenylalanine or tryptophan.

CDR3	length	J	V
AISGEDRGLVETQY	14	TRBJ2-5	TRBV10-3
AWSVRRGLNSPLH	13	TRBJ1-6	TRBV30
ASSMTATAETQY	12	TRBJ2-5	TRBV19
ASREYRGQHYGYT	13	TRBJ1-2	TRBV6-5
ASRSFAYEQY	10	TRBJ2-7	TRBV28
ASSSRSTEAF	10	TRBJ1-1	TRBV5-4
ASSLQGAGEQF	11	TRBJ2-1	TRBV11-1
ASSLNVRQVWNTEAF	15	TRBJ1-1	TRBV5-6
ASSPSKSYNEQF	12	TRBJ2-1	TRBV5-4
ATRTSGGAETQY	12	TRBJ2-5	TRBV10-2
ASSQDRWNTEAF	12	TRBJ1-1	TRBV4-2
AITDRWNTEAF	11	TRBJ1-1	TRBV10-3
SVPSRGGGYT	10	TRBJ1-2	TRBV29-1
ASGRNTEAF	9	TRBJ1-1	TRBV7-2
ASSPDIPAGRLGYT	14	TRBJ1-2	TRBV18
AWSVHGETQY	10	TRBJ2-5	TRBV30
ASSLGGGTEAF	11	TRBJ1-1	TRBV5-4
ASSPPAGEAF	10	TRBJ1-1	TRBV18
ASSMQGGMNQPQH	13	TRBJ1-5	TRBV19
ASSLGQTYGYT	11	TRBJ1-2	TRBV7-9
ASSQATGQGTADTQY	15	TRBJ2-3	TRBV7-9
ASSLGGQAWGTEAF	14	TRBJ1-1	TRBV7-2
ASSPVVGGYT	10	TRBJ1-2	TRBV7-9
ASSLASAGEPQF	12	TRBJ2-1	TRBV5-1
ASSTPTHNSPLH	12	TRBJ1-6	TRBV28
ASSPQGAGNQPQH	13	TRBJ1-5	TRBV5-1
AITPTGSARHEQY	13	TRBJ2-7	TRBV10-3
AIRPDLNTEAF	11	TRBJ1-1	TRBV10-3
ASSLLVTIAATQY	13	TRBJ2-5	TRBV7-2
ASSERGPYNEQF	12	TRBJ2-1	TRBV2
ASSYGTGSSNYGYT	14	TRBJ1-2	TRBV6-5
ASSPPSGGIDNEQF	14	TRBJ2-1	TRBV28
SAISGGTDTQY	11	TRBJ2-3	TRBV29-1
VEPDTQY	7	TRBJ2-3	TRBV25-1
ASSVAGDSYSPLH	13	TRBJ1-6	TRBV9
ASSRYGSSEQY	11	TRBJ2-7	TRBV14
SVTQGFGETQY	11	TRBJ2-5	TRBV29-1
ASSQGTGLETQY	12	TRBJ2-5	TRBV4-2
ASSLGVSGNQPQH	13	TRBJ1-5	TRBV7-9
SVEDRRSSKGGYT	13	TRBJ1-2	TRBV29-1
ASSELGEGGADGYT	14	TRBJ1-2	TRBV6-1
SVDGIQMNTEAF	12	TRBJ1-1	TRBV29-1
ASSYPGPLH	9	TRBJ1-6	TRBV6-5
ASSYADSADTQY	12	TRBJ2-3	TRBV6-5
ASSMGTGYNEKLF	13	TRBJ1-4	TRBV19
SVVGLGETQY	10	TRBJ2-5	TRBV29-1
ASSRMGNQPQH	11	TRBJ1-5	TRBV2
ASSYSGRYGYT	11	TRBJ1-2	TRBV6-5
ASSLRQINTGELF	13	TRBJ2-2	TRBV7-3
ASSPSGPGEQF	11	TRBJ2-1	TRBV5-4
ASAAQGSNYGYT	12	TRBJ1-2	TRBV27
ASSDVRVQETQY	12	TRBJ2-5	TRBV4-1
ASSQGRWYGYT	11	TRBJ1-2	TRBV13
ASSDTHSNTGELF	13	TRBJ2-2	TRBV6-4
ASSQAPGQGATEKLF	15	TRBJ1-4	TRBV4-1
AIMAGEGETQY	11	TRBJ2-5	TRBV10-3
ASSSGTDGSEKLF	13	TRBJ1-4	TRBV6-5
AVGVQETQY	9	TRBJ2-5	TRBV10-3
ASSPGGGRLTDTQY	14	TRBJ2-3	TRBV7-2